This paragraph reports one TCR beta chain. Antigen specificity is unknown. This sample stems from a study of OX40 agonist ivuxolimab in advanced cancers. Study-level results: On average, CD8+ T cells had more expanded clones than CD4+. The work left the antigen specificity of expanded peripheral T cells undetermined. Also present in some nonresponders was a low level of normalized T-cell clonal expansion.

Any history of autoimmune disease or systemic immunosuppression disqualified patients. The data were produced by immunoSEQ multiplex PCR, yet TCRdb's version contains in-frame clones alone and is incomplete. Of roughly 29,000 clones in the sample, 80% to 95% are singletons; the top ten hold roughly a tenth. The TCR comes from an adult with an advanced solid tumor such as melanoma, head and neck, liver or kidney cancer. Material: CD4+ or CD8+ T cells sorted from blood, obtained in a trial of the OX40 agonist ivuxolimab.

CDR3 in amino acids: CASSLRVTGELFF. In nucleotides, the CDR3 is TGTGCCAGCAGCTTAAGGGTCACCGGGGAGCTGTTTTTT. The chain has TRBV7-9 and TRBJ2-2; D is undetermined. The ends were cut back, 2 bases at V and 4 bases at J, with 5 bases in the middle. This CDR3 is built from 13 residues. Germline assignment: CDR1 SEHNR and CDR2 FQNEAQ (reference sequence).